The clone carrying this T cell receptor (beta chain) was picked up one time. Its matching antigen is unknown. The sample originates from a study of cytomegalovirus exposure and HLA in healthy donors. Whole-study findings and limits: In a later analysis, specific HLA alleles were associated with 15,000 to 20,000 TCR beta sequences at a 0.05 false discovery rate.

From germline, CDR1 is SGHTA and CDR2 FQGNSA. V dropped 5 bases and J dropped 7; count of bases not matched to a gene: 4. The CDR3 totals 15 residues. Researchers ran the PCR with 60 Vbeta and 13 Jbeta primers. Clones were read by immunoSEQ multiplex PCR, and TCRdb kept only the in-frame ones, dropping some. Counted here are some 90,000 clones, around 67% occurring once; the ten biggest clones make up 2.5%. What was sequenced was PBMCs. The V gene is TRBV7-2, the J gene TRBJ2-1; 14 bases align to TRBD2. This receptor was obtained from a man aged 45 to 65 in good health and CMV-seronegative. CDR3 nucleotides: TGTGCCAGCAGCCCAAGGACTAGCGGGAGGAATGAGCAGTTCTTC. Its protein product is CASSPRTSGRNEQFF.